This T cell receptor (beta chain) comes out of a study of cytotoxic CD8 clonotypes in ibrutinib-treated CLL. Study details: The patients, some 12 relapsed/refractory and roughly 15 treatment-naive, included around 17 who were IGHV unmutated. Roughly 25 partial and 2 complete responses; at median approximately 68 months, 14 remitted, about twelve progressed. Study outcomes and limitations: Public clonotypes, an uncommon group, contracted or remained stable on treatment.

This clone was seen only once. The target antigen is unknown. V was cut by 6 bases and J by 5 bases, with 13 bases left in between. The CDR3 has 13 residues. The germline V gene encodes CDR1 MGHDK and CDR2 SYGVNS. Target depth was 1 in 200,000 to 1 in 1 million T cells, about 10x per clonotype. Profiled with immunoSEQ multiplex PCR; TCRdb holds only in-frame clones, not every one. The sample holds about 330,000 clones, under 70% seen once. The input for sequencing was PBMCs, taken after 36 months of ibrutinib treatment. V usage is TRBV25-1 and J usage is TRBJ1-1; D ambiguous. This sequence was found in a human donor with chronic lymphocytic leukemia. The CDR3 here is CASRSGRATEAFF. The CDR3 coding sequence is TGTGCCAGCAGGAGCGGGCGAGCGACTGAAGCTTTCTTT.